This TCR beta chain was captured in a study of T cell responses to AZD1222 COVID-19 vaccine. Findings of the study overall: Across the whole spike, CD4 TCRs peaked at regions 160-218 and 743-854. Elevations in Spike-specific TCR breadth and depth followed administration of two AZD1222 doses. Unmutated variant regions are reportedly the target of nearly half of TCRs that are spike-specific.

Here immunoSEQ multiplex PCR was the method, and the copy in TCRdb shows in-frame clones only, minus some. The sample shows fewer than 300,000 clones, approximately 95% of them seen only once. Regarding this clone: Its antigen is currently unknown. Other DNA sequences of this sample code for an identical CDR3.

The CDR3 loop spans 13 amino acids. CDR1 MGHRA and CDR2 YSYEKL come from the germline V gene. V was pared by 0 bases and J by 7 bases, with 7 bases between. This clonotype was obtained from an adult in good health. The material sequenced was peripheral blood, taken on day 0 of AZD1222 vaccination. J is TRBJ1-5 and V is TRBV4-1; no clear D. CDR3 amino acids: CASSQDRRQPQHF. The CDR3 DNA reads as TGCGCCAGCAGCCAAGATCGCCGCCAGCCCCAGCATTTT.